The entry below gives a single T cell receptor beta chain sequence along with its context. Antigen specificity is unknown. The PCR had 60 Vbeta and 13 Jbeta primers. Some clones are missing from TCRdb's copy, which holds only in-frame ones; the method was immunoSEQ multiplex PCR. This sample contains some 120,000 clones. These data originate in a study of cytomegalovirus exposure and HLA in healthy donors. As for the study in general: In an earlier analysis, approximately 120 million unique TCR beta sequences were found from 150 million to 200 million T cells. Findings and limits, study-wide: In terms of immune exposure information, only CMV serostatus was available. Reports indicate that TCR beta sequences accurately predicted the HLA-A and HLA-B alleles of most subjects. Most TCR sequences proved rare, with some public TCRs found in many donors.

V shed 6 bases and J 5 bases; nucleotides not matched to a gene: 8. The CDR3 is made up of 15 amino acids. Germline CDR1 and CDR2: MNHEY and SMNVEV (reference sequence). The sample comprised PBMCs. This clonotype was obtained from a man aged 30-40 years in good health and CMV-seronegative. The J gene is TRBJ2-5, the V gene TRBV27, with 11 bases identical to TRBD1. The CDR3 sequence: CASSTGQGAWETQYF. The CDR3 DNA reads TGTGCCAGCAGCACTGGACAGGGGGCCTGGGAGACCCAGTACTTC.